The present T cell receptor (beta chain) was sequenced within a study of early T cells in non-severe SARS-CoV-2 infection. Study summary: Unsorted whole blood bulk RNA was sequenced, with unpaired chains.

In the case of this clonotype: The antigen remains undetermined. The junction does not match germline at one end; this may be a read error.

The CDR3 is 13 residues long. Looked up from germline, CDR1 is LGHDT and CDR2 is YNNKEL (reference sequence). TCRdb processed the 5' RACE reads anew with MiXCR; each CDR3 protein has one entry. This table has approximately 110,000 distinct CDR3 sequences, 15% appearing once. Study conclusions and caveats: A preference for anti-spike CD8 responses marked VDJdb matching, which missed private and CD4 specificities.

The J gene is TRBJ1-3, the V gene TRBV3-1; D is uncertain. The source of this sequence is an adult who was a healthcare worker with PCR-confirmed SARS-CoV-2 infection or an uninfected control (not recorded which). Material for sequencing was whole blood. CDR3 DNA: TGTGTCAGCAGCCCCAGCTCTGGAAACACCATATATTTT. Translating gives CVSSPSSGNTIYF.